This T cell receptor beta chain was identified during a study of vaccination and CD4 T cells after COVID-19. Study overall: The stimulating agents, overlapping spike peptides, came from SARS-CoV-2, HCoV-NL63, HCoV-OC43 and HCoV-229E. Either a CEFX pool, an HIV-1 Nef pool, or no peptide was added to control cultures.

Comment on this clonotype: Its antigen is still unknown.

The CDR3 loop spans 15 amino acids. The ends lost 5 bases at V and 8 bases at J; junction bases unmatched: 9. The germline V gene encodes CDR1 SEHNR and CDR2 FQNEAQ (reference sequence). Described treatment: roughly 11-day PBMC culture with coronavirus spike peptide pools or control peptides (ViraFEST assay). In the ViraFEST assay, peptide-pool expansion preceded TCR sequencing of expanded clonotypes. Under 2.5 million PBMCs were grown per well alongside roughly 9 IU/ml IL-2 and about 10 ug/ml peptide pools. Once obtained from cultured CD4+ T cells, the DNA was sequenced using the Oncomine TCR Beta short-read assay. TCRdb re-analysed the PCR reads in MiXCR, keeping a single row per CDR3 protein. The sample yields 20,000 to 25,000 distinct CDR3 sequences, roughly 70% seen once.

The sample taken for sequencing was CD4+ T cells from blood, cultured in vitro. This clonotype was obtained from a human donor who had recovered from COVID-19. The chain employs TRBV7-9 and TRBJ1-6, with 7 bases lining up with TRBD1. This chain's CDR3 is CASSRQGSGDSPLHF. The DNA for the CDR3 is TGTGCCAGCAGCCGACAGGGCTCCGGGGATTCACCCCTCCACTTT.